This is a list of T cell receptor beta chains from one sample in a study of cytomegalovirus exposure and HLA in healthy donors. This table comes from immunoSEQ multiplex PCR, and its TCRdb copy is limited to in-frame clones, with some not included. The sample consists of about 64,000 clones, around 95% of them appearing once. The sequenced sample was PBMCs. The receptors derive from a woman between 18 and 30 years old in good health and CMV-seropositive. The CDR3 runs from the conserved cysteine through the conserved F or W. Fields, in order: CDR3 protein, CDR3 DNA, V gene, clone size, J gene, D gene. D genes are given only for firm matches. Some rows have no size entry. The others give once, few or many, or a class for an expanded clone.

CASSESAGEAGELFF	TGTGCCAGCAGTGAATCGGCGGGAGAAGCGGGGGAGCTGTTTTTT	TRBV25-1	.	TRBJ2-2	TRBD2
CASRTGTGSREKLFF	TGTGCCAGCAGGACCGGGACAGGAAGCAGAGAAAAACTGTTTTTT	TRBV2	.	TRBJ1-4	TRBD1
CASSPVGGAETQYF	TGTGCCAGCTCACCGGTTGGGGGCGCGGAGACCCAGTACTTC	TRBV18	.	TRBJ2-5	.
CASSLPPGGAAKNIQYF	TGTGCCAGTAGTCTCCCCCCAGGGGGCGCCGCCAAAAACATTCAGTACTTC	TRBV19	.	TRBJ2-4	TRBD1
CASSEFASHTDTQYF	TGTGCCAGCAGTGAATTCGCCAGTCACACAGATACGCAGTATTTT	TRBV6-1	.	TRBJ2-3	.
CASSLEASGRPIAQYF	TGTGCCAGCAGCTTGGAAGCTAGCGGGAGACCCATAGCGCAGTATTTT	TRBV5-4	.	TRBJ2-3	TRBD2
CAWRQAMGYGYTF	TGTGCCTGGAGACAGGCCATGGGCTATGGCTACACCTTC	TRBV30	.	TRBJ1-2	.
CASSLVQGDTGELFF	TGCGCCAGCAGCCTGGTACAGGGGGACACCGGGGAGCTGTTTTTT	TRBV5-1	once	TRBJ2-2	TRBD1
CASSLTGQGLNTEAFF	TGTGCCAGCAGCTTGACGGGACAGGGATTGAACACTGAAGCTTTCTTT	TRBV5-4	once	TRBJ1-1	TRBD1
CASSVDRGYTF	TGTGCCAGCAGCGTAGATCGGGGCTACACCTTC	TRBV9	.	TRBJ1-2	.
CSVEGGKRGSYNEQFF	TGCAGCGTTGAAGGTGGCAAGCGGGGTAGCTACAATGAGCAGTTCTTC	TRBV29-1	.	TRBJ2-1	TRBD2
CASTGQGEGYTF	TGTGCCAGCACAGGACAGGGTGAGGGCTACACCTTC	TRBV9	.	TRBJ1-2	TRBD1
CASTGPLGEEQFF	TGTGCCAGCACCGGACCCCTTGGGGAGGAGCAGTTCTTC	TRBV27	.	TRBJ2-1	.
CASSPRGLGNEQFF	TGTGCCAGCAGCCCGAGGGGGCTAGGAAATGAGCAGTTCTTC	TRBV11-3	.	TRBJ2-1	TRBD1
CSAPASGGMSSYNEQFF	TGCAGCGCCCCCGCCAGCGGGGGGATGAGTTCCTACAATGAGCAGTTCTTC	TRBV29-1	.	TRBJ2-1	TRBD2
CASSQTGLAGDTDTQYF	TGTGCCAGCAGCCAGACGGGACTAGCGGGAGACACAGATACGCAGTATTTT	TRBV4-2	.	TRBJ2-3	TRBD2
CAWSGGGSDGYTF	TGTGCCTGGAGTGGGGGGGGTTCCGATGGCTACACCTTC	TRBV30	.	TRBJ1-2	.
CASSLRQGEQFF	TGTGCCAGCAGCTTGAGACAGGGAGAGCAGTTCTTC	TRBV7-2	.	TRBJ2-1	TRBD1
CASSQVKGGDQPQHF	TGCGCCAGCAGCCAAGTGAAGGGAGGGGATCAGCCCCAGCATTTT	TRBV4-1	.	TRBJ1-5	.
CATRRDSISEQFF	TGTGCCACCCGCCGGGACAGCATATCAGAGCAGTTCTTC	TRBV19	.	TRBJ2-1	TRBD1